The subject of this entry is one TCR beta chain. The sample belongs to a study of response to subunit inactivated influenza vaccine. CDR1 is SGHAT and CDR2 is FQNNGV in the germline V gene. CDR3 size: 15 residues. V was clipped by 1 base and J by 7 bases, with 13 bases between them. In TCRdb, the RT-PCR reads were re-called with MiXCR into one record per CDR3 protein. The data show 400,000 to 650,000 distinct CDR3 sequences, with 6% to 9% seen just once and approximately 14% held by the top ten. The receptor's source is a man between 45 and 75 years old who received an inactivated influenza vaccine. V is TRBV11-2 and J is TRBJ1-4; a weak D match, TRBD1 (5 bases). Sequencing used PBMCs from blood, obtained roughly 24 months after vaccination. The CDR3 DNA sequence: TGTGCCAGCAGCTTAGGATTGGGGCGCGGTGAAAAACTGTTTTTT. Amino acids: CASSLGLGRGEKLFF. The full variable domain, its missing parts supplied by reference TRBV11-2 and TRBJ1-4, is EAGVAQSPRYKIIEKRQSVAFWCNPISGHATLYWYQQILGQGPKLLIQFQNNGVVDDSQLPKDRFSAERLKGVDSTLKIQPAKLEDSAVYLCASSLGLGRGEKLFFGSGTQLSVL.